Listed below are T cell receptor beta chains from one sample, sequenced in a study of T cells after yellow fever vaccination. TCRdb recomputed calls from the 5' RACE reads with MiXCR, one row per CDR3 protein. This table holds nearly 300,000 distinct CDR3 sequences, less than 9.5% found once. Sequenced here: CD4+ T cells sorted from PBMCs, sampled 5 days after the yellow fever booster vaccination. The receptors shown here come from a man aged 18 to 30 who received the YFV17D yellow fever vaccine. The CDR3 runs from the conserved cysteine through the conserved F or W. A D gene is named only where the DNA matches it firmly. Clone size is given for some rows only: seen once, a few or many times, or a class if the clone is expanded.

j_call v_call d_call clone_size cdr3_nt cdr3_aa
TRBJ2-5 TRBV9 . many TGTGCCAGCAGCTTTACGACTAACCAAGAGACCCAGTACTTC CASSFTTNQETQYF
TRBJ1-5 TRBV29-1 . . TGCAGCGTTGCCCATAGCAATCAGCCCCAGCATTTT CSVAHSNQPQHF
TRBJ1-2 TRBV4-1 . few TGCGCCAGCAGCCCCCTGGGCAGGCAGAAGCCAGGTGGCTATGGCTACACCTTC CASSPLGRQKPGGYGYTF
TRBJ2-3 TRBV10-3 . . TGTGCCATCAGTGAGTCGTCCAGAGATACGCAGTATTTT CAISESSRDTQYF
TRBJ2-5 TRBV19 . few TGTGCCAGTAGGTTGGATCCTAGGGAGACCCAGTACTTC CASRLDPRETQYF
TRBJ2-3 TRBV30 . . TGTGCCTGCCGCATCAGCACAGATACGCAGTATTTT CACRISTDTQYF
TRBJ2-7 TRBV6-2/TRBV6-3 . . TGTGCCAGCATTCCTTCATCGGGTTACGAGCAGTACTTC CASIPSSGYEQYF
TRBJ2-5 TRBV7-6 . . TGTGCCAGCAGCTTAGTTTTAGATGGGAGCCAGTACTTC CASSLVLDGSQYF
TRBJ1-6 TRBV6-2/TRBV6-3 . . TGTGCCAGCAGGCGGGACTCCTATAATTCACCCCTCCACTTT CASRRDSYNSPLHF
TRBJ2-7 TRBV6-6 . . TGTGCCAGCAGTAGGGGTAAAGGGACCGCCGGGGCCTACGAGCAGTACTTC CASSRGKGTAGAYEQYF
TRBJ2-1 TRBV3-1 . few TGTGCCAGCAGCCAAGATCTCCCAGTCGATGAGCAGTTCTTC CASSQDLPVDEQFF
TRBJ1-2 TRBV24-1 TRBD1 few TGTGCCACCAGTGATCCGATGGATGAGGGGGCGAGCGGCTACACCTTC CATSDPMDEGASGYTF
TRBJ1-1 TRBV13 TRBD1 . TGTGCCAGCAGCTTTACAGGGGGGCGATTAGATGAAGCTTTCTTT CASSFTGGRLDEAFF
TRBJ1-6 TRBV12-3/TRBV12-4 . . TGTGCCAGCAGTCAGGACACCTATAATTCACCCCTCCACTTT CASSQDTYNSPLHF
TRBJ1-4 TRBV5-1 . few TGCGCCAGCAGCCTCAGTGCGGGGCGATGGGAAAAACTGTTTTTT CASSLSAGRWEKLFF
TRBJ1-2 TRBV5-1 TRBD1 . TGCGCCAGCAGCCCGGGGACAGGGGAGGTTGGCTACACCTTC CASSPGTGEVGYTF
TRBJ1-2 TRBV5-5 . . TGTGCCAGCACCCCCGGGGATGTTCGGGGCTACACCTTC CASTPGDVRGYTF
TRBJ1-2 TRBV18 . . TGTGCCAGCTCTTCAACGAGCCCTATGCGGTACACCTTC CASSSTSPMRYTF
TRBJ2-5 TRBV7-2 . many TGTGCCAGCAGCACAGGGCGAGAGACCCAGTACTTC CASSTGRETQYF
TRBJ1-1 TRBV4-2 . . TGTGCCAGCAGCCAAGATGGGGCAGGGCTGGGGGGTATCTTCTTT CASSQDGAGLGGIFF
TRBJ1-1 TRBV18 TRBD1 . TGTGCCAGCTCACCGGACAGGGGGGCTTTCTTT CASSPDRGAFF
TRBJ2-1 TRBV5-4 . few TGTGCCAGCAGTTCTCAGTACAATGAGCAGTTCTTC CASSSQYNEQFF
TRBJ2-7 TRBV2 TRBD1 . TGTGCCAGCAGGGTCAGGGGGTGGTCCTACGAGCAGTACTTC CASRVRGWSYEQYF
TRBJ1-5 TRBV6-1 . few TGTGCCAGCAGTGAAGGTGGGGATCAGCCCCAGCATTTT CASSEGGDQPQHF
TRBJ2-3 TRBV5-1 TRBD2 few TGCGCCAGCAGCTTGGATGCGGGAGGGAGCACAGATACGCAGTATTTT CASSLDAGGSTDTQYF
TRBJ2-7 TRBV6-9 TRBD2 few TGTGCCAGCAGTTACGGACTAGTCTTCCACGAGCAGTACTTC CASSYGLVFHEQYF
TRBJ1-1 TRBV4-3 . . TGCGCCAGCAGCCAAGAAAGAGGGACTGAAGCTTTCTTT CASSQERGTEAFF
TRBJ2-7 TRBV20-1 . . TGCAGTGCTAGAGGCATCGGCCACGAGCAGTACTTC CSARGIGHEQYF
TRBJ1-4 TRBV11-2 . many TGTGCCAGCAGCTTGGGTCTCGGGGGTGGCCGGCTGGGTGAAAAACTGTTTTTT CASSLGLGGGRLGEKLFF
TRBJ1-1 TRBV5-1 . many TGCGCCAGCAGCTTGGGGGGGGCTGGCGCTGAAGCTTTCTTT CASSLGGAGAEAFF